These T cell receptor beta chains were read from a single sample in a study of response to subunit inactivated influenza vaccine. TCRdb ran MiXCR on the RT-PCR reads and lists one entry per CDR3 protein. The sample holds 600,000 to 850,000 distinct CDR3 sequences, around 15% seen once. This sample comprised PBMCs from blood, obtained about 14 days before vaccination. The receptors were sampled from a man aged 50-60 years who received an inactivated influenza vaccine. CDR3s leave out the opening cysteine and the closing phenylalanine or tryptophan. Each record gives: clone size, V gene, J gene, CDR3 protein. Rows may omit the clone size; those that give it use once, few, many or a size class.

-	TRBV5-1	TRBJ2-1	ASSPRDYLNEQF
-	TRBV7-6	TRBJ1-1	ASSSDRATTEAF
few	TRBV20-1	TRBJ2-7	SASPGSYEQY
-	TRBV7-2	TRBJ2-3	ASSVRANTDTQY
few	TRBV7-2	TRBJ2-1	ASSSSGAFYNEQF
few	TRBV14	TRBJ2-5	ASSQGAGSSGPQETQY
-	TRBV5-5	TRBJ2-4	ASSLGFIQGYGNIQY
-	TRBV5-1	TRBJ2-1	ASSLEPWTNNEQF
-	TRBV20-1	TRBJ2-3	SARTSRDTQY
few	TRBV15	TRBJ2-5	ATSRVSGGQETQY
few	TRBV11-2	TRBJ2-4	ASSPGVWRRGDIQY
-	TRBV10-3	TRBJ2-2	AIWDRGTGELF
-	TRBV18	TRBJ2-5	ASSPRTSGKSETQY
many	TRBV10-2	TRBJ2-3	ASYPRVTGATDTQY
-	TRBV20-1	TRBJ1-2	SASARGSGYT
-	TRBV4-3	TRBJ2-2	ASSQDFGEWTGELF